Following are 24 T cell receptor beta chains from one sample sequenced in a study of cytomegalovirus exposure and HLA in healthy donors. Researchers ran the PCR with 60 Vbeta and 13 Jbeta primers. Profiled with immunoSEQ multiplex PCR; TCRdb holds only in-frame clones, not every one. The repertoire consists of around 97,000 clones, with approximately 9% occurring once and the leading ten covering about 4.7%. The sequencing sample was made of PBMCs. The receptor set was obtained from a man aged 50 or older in good health and CMV-seropositive.

This clone was seen only a few times. At one boundary the junction diverges from the germline segment, which might be a read error. The J gene is TRBJ2-3, the V gene TRBV5-1, with D tentatively TRBD1 (6 bases). CDR3 length: 13 residues. Germline CDR1 reads SGHRS; CDR2 reads YFSETQ. CDR3 DNA: TGCGTCAGCAGCGTCCAGGGGACGGCTACGCAGTATTTT. Its translation is CVSSVQGTATQYF.

This clone has just a few counts. The chain recombines TRBV7-9 with TRBJ2-2; a possible D gene is TRBD2 (5 bases). CDR1 is SEHNR and CDR2 is FQNEAQ in the germline V gene (reference sequence). The V gene lost 5 bases and the J gene lost 6 bases, with 10 bases spanning the gap. This CDR3 is 13 amino acids long. The CDR3 region is CASSRSGSGELFF. The CDR3 region has the DNA TGTGCCAGCAGCCGGTCGGGGTCCGGGGAGCTGTTTTTT.

The chain uses TRBV5-1 and TRBJ2-2; TRBD2 matches 9 bases. The CDR3 runs 16 residues. With 7 bases clipped from V and 3 bases from J, the junction kept 10 bases outside the gene matches. CDR1 and CDR2 from the germline V gene are SGHRS and YFSETQ. CDR3 loop: CASRPHWTSDTGELFF. CDR3 in DNA: TGCGCCAGCCGCCCGCATTGGACTAGCGACACCGGGGAGCTGTTTTTT.

DNA of the CDR3: TGCAGCGTGGGGAAAAAGCGGACTAGCGGGAGGGGCGGCACAGATACGCAGTATTTT. This codes for CSVGKKRTSGRGGTDTQYF. The chain is built from TRBV29-1 and TRBJ2-3, with 15 bases that match TRBD2. This CDR3 has 19 residues. Losses at the gene ends were 6 bases for V and 1 base for J; bases not matched to a gene: 14. Per germline, CDR1 SQVTM and CDR2 ANQGSEA.

The CDR3 DNA reads as TGTGCTAGTGGTTTGGTGGGCAGGGAAGCTTTCTTT. Residues: CASGLVGREAFF. V is TRBV12-5 and J is TRBJ1-1; no definite D call. Trimming shortened V by 0 bases and J by 8 bases, and 7 bases separated the two germline ends. Germline lookup yields CDR1 LGHNT and CDR2 FRNRAP. The CDR3 is made up of 12 amino acids.

This chain links TRBV10-2 with TRBJ2-3; D is uncertain. The length of the CDR3 is 13 residues. Germline loops: CDR1 WSHSY, CDR2 SAAADI. Trimming pared 6 bases from V and 1 base from J, leaving 8 bases between. CDR3: CASRNIGTDTQYF. CDR3 sequence (DNA): TGCGCCAGCAGGAACATCGGCACAGATACGCAGTATTTT.

The J gene is TRBJ1-1, the V gene TRBV19; D might be TRBD1 (5 bases). The germline V and J ends were trimmed by 3 bases and 2 bases, with 13 bases remaining between them. There are 15 residues in the CDR3. Germline lookup yields CDR1 LNHDA and CDR2 SQIVND (reference sequence). CDR3 sequence (DNA): TGTGCCAGTAGTATGGGGCAGGGTGCTAACACTGAAGCTTTCTTT. Translating gives CASSMGQGANTEAFF.

CDR3 protein: CASGYIQGANEQFF. DNA for the CDR3: TGTGCCAGCGGGTACATACAGGGGGCAAATGAGCAGTTCTTC. The chain recombines TRBV28 with TRBJ2-1; TRBD1 agrees at 9 bases. This CDR3 contains 14 residues. V dropped 8 bases and J dropped 7; count of bases not matched to a gene: 9. Germline V gene sequence: CDR1 MDHEN, CDR2 SYDVKM. Filled out from reference TRBV28 and TRBJ2-1, the complete variable domain reads DVKVTQSSRYLVKRTGEKVFLECVQDMDHENMFWYRQDPGLGLRLIYFSYDVKMKEKGDIPEGYSVSREKKERFSLILESASTNQTSMYLCASGYIQGANEQFFGPGTRLTVL.

For this clone: Other nucleotide sequences from this sample produce the same CDR3. The J gene is TRBJ1-3, the V gene TRBV30; D unresolved. The CDR3 length is 13 residues. The germline gives CDR1 GTSNPN, CDR2 SVGIG (reference sequence). V was trimmed by 2 bases and J by 0 bases, leaving 5 bases between them. For the CDR3, the DNA is TGTGCCTGGAGTCGGGGCTCTGGAAACACCATATATTTT. It specifies CAWSRGSGNTIYF.

The table lists this clone with a few counts. This rearrangement joins TRBV5-6 to TRBJ2-3; 7 nucleotides match TRBD2. From germline, CDR1 is SGHDT and CDR2 YYEEEE. The V gene end was trimmed by 4 bases and the J gene end by 3 bases; junction bases not matched to a gene: 5. The CDR3 is 14 residues long. The CDR3 DNA sequence: TGTGCCAGCAGCGGTAATAGCGGGACAGATACGCAGTATTTT. This gives the protein CASSGNSGTDTQYF.

The chain recombines TRBV2 with TRBJ2-1; D is unclear. Germline V CDR1 and CDR2: SNHLY, FYNNEI. CDR3 length: 11 residues. Trimming took 3 bases from V and 6 from J, leaving 3 bases between them. This CDR3 is CASSDINEQFF. The DNA of the CDR3 is TGTGCCAGCAGTGACATCAATGAGCAGTTCTTC.

In its sample, this clone was seen many times. The chain combines TRBV27 with TRBJ2-6; maybe TRBD2 (5 bases). The ends were cut back, 3 bases at V and 0 bases at J, with 15 bases in the middle. Germline values: CDR1 MNHEY, CDR2 SMNVEV (reference sequence). The length of the CDR3 is 18 residues. CDR3 coding DNA: TGTGCCAGCAGTTTCCCGCCTGGTCGGGACTCTGGGGCCAACGTCCTGACTTTC. Its protein product is CASSFPPGRDSGANVLTF.

This clone was picked up a small number of times. The J gene is TRBJ2-3, the V gene TRBV5-6; no firm D call. The CDR3 is 14 amino acids. V shed 2 bases and J shed 2 bases, with 9 bases lying between them. Germline V gene lookup returns CDR1 SGHDT and CDR2 YYEEEE. DNA of the CDR3: TGTGCCAGCAGCTTTGCGGTATCCACAGATACGCAGTATTTT. This translates into CASSFAVSTDTQYF.

This clone has a handful of counts. CDR3 loop: CASSLRAVSSYNEQFF. In DNA, the CDR3 is TGTGCCAGCAGCTTAAGGGCAGTTAGCTCCTACAATGAGCAGTTCTTC. The chain has TRBV7-3 and TRBJ2-1; D is uncertain. The V gene's germline CDR1 is SGHTA and CDR2 FQGTGA. The CDR3 contains 16 residues. The V and J ends lost 1 base and 0 bases respectively, with 10 bases between them.

This chain uses TRBV30 with TRBJ2-2, with D perhaps TRBD2 (5 bases). Germline-derived CDR1 and CDR2 are GTSNPN and SVGIG (reference sequence). Trimming removed 1 base at V and 6 bases at J, with 15 bases between. The CDR3 consists of 15 residues. Here the CDR3 reads CAWSARGGKAGELFF. CDR3 in DNA: TGTGCCTGGAGTGCCCGCGGAGGCAAGGCCGGGGAGCTGTTTTTT.

This clone was seen a handful of times. This chain joins TRBV28 and TRBJ1-1; weak D call: TRBD1 (6 bases). The CDR3 has 12 amino acids. Looked up from germline, CDR1 is MDHEN and CDR2 is SYDVKM. V lost 4 bases and J 9 bases, leaving 12 bases between the germline ends. CDR3 in amino acids: CASSYRAVQAFF. The CDR3, as DNA: TGTGCCAGCAGTTACAGGGCCGTCCAAGCTTTCTTT.

There are a few counts of this clone. V usage is TRBV9 and J usage is TRBJ2-7; possible D gene TRBD2, 6 bases. The germline gives CDR1 SGDLS, CDR2 YYNGEE. This CDR3 spans 15 amino acids. Trimming took off 0 bases at V and 4 bases at J, with 14 bases between the two ends. CDR3 loop: CASSVGGTSIYEQYF. CDR3 bases: TGTGCCAGCAGCGTAGGGGGGACTTCAATTTACGAGCAGTACTTC.

This clone was seen a handful of times. The CDR3: CASSSTWTSGSNEQFF. CDR3 in DNA: TGTGCCAGCAGCTCAACTTGGACTAGCGGAAGTAATGAGCAGTTCTTC. The rearrangement links TRBV11-2 to TRBJ2-1; 10 positions agree with TRBD2. CDR1 and CDR2 (germline): SGHAT, FQNNGV. V shed 4 bases and J 7 bases; nucleotides not matched to a gene: 10. There are 16 residues in the CDR3.

The table lists this clone with a few counts. V usage is TRBV27 and J usage is TRBJ2-2, with 8 bases that match TRBD1. The J segment lost 7 bases and the V segment lost 5 bases, leaving 6 bases of the junction unmatched. Germline lookup yields CDR1 MNHEY and CDR2 SMNVEV (reference sequence). The CDR3 is 14 residues long. CDR3 bases: TGTGCCAGCAGTGTGGACAGGGATAACGGGGAGCTGTTTTTT. Translating it yields CASSVDRDNGELFF.

This chain links TRBV29-1 with TRBJ2-3, with 10 bases matching TRBD1. V dropped 7 bases and J dropped 3; count of bases not matched to a gene: 7. Germline V gene data show CDR1 as SQVTM and CDR2 as ANQGSEA. There are 14 residues in the CDR3. CDR3 DNA: TGCAGCGCAAGGGACAGGGGCCCTACAGATACGCAGTATTTT. It specifies CSARDRGPTDTQYF.

The table lists this clone with a few counts. The rearrangement joins TRBV11-2 to TRBJ1-1; weak D call: TRBD1 (6 bases). The V end was cut by 4 bases, the J end by 4 bases, with 10 bases between. Germline V lookup: CDR1 SGHAT, CDR2 FQNNGV. The CDR3 runs to 13 residues. In DNA, the CDR3 is TGTGCCAGCAGCTCCGTAGGGGGCACTGAAGCTTTCTTT. Translation gives CASSSVGGTEAFF.

The table lists this clone with a few counts. V gene TRBV28 combines with J gene TRBJ2-7, with 10 bases lining up with TRBD1. Losses at the gene ends were 6 bases for V and 6 bases for J; bases not matched to a gene: 11. The CDR3 is made up of 15 amino acids. Germline-derived CDR1 and CDR2 are MDHEN and SYDVKM. The CDR3 spells CASSNTGTGDPEQYF. DNA for the CDR3: TGTGCCAGCAGCAACACCGGGACAGGGGACCCCGAGCAGTACTTC.

V usage is TRBV9 and J usage is TRBJ2-3; 7 positions match TRBD2. CDR3 length: 15 amino acids. Germline assignment: CDR1 SGDLS and CDR2 YYNGEE. Trimming at V came to 2 bases and at J to 2 bases, leaving 5 bases not matched to a gene. The CDR3 DNA reads as TGTGCCAGCAGCGTCAGCGGGATGGACACAGATACGCAGTATTTT. Protein: CASSVSGMDTDTQYF.

The chain recombines TRBV29-1 with TRBJ1-2; D possibly corresponds to TRBD1 (6 bases). The CDR3 spans 12 residues. Trimming removed 7 bases from V and 7 bases from J, with 16 bases in between. CDR1 SQVTM and CDR2 ANQGSEA come from the germline V gene. CDR3 in amino acids: CSATGGRVGYTF. CDR3 DNA sequence: TGCAGCGCTACCGGGGGGCGGGTTGGCTACACCTTC.